Listed below are T cell receptor beta chains from one sample, sequenced in a study of neurological immune-mediated disorders. TCRdb independently ran MiXCR on the 5' RACE reads; one entry per CDR3 protein. The table records around 100,000 distinct CDR3 sequences, roughly a tenth of them present only once. Sequences were obtained from PBMCs. These receptors came from a female donor with HTLV-1-associated myelopathy (HAM/TSP). Each CDR3 is given with its conserved first and last residue. A D gene is named only where the DNA matches it firmly. A row's size may be missing; if present it is once, few, many or a size class.

J: TRBJ2-3; length: 14; V: TRBV5-1; D: NA; size: many; CDR3: CASSFQPSTDTQYF; DNA: TGCGCCAGCAGCTTCCAACCTAGCACAGATACGCAGTATTTT
J: TRBJ2-3; length: 13; V: TRBV20-1; D: NA; size: many; CDR3: CSAGRRSTDTQYF; DNA: TGCAGTGCGGGGCGGAGGAGCACAGATACGCAGTATTTT
J: TRBJ1-1; length: 14; V: TRBV5-1; D: NA; size: many; CDR3: CASSPWGGNTEAFF; DNA: TGCGCCAGCAGCCCCTGGGGGGGTAACACTGAAGCTTTCTTT
J: TRBJ2-1; length: 15; V: TRBV20-1; D: TRBD2; size: many; CDR3: CSATPRLAGGNEQFF; DNA: TGCAGTGCCACTCCGAGACTAGCGGGGGGGAATGAGCAGTTCTTC
J: TRBJ1-6; length: 13; V: TRBV15; D: NA; size: many; CDR3: CATSRVTNSPLHF; DNA: TGTGCCACCAGCAGAGTGACTAATTCACCCCTCCACTTT
J: TRBJ2-2; length: 16; V: TRBV12-3/TRBV12-4; D: NA; size: many; CDR3: CASSLARASNTGELFF; DNA: TGTGCCAGCAGTTTAGCGCGCGCGTCCAACACCGGGGAGCTGTTTTTT
J: TRBJ1-2; length: 14; V: TRBV6-1; D: NA; size: many; CDR3: CASSTARGGYGYTF; DNA: TGTGCCAGCAGTACGGCCCGGGGTGGCTATGGCTACACCTTC
J: TRBJ2-1; length: 12; V: TRBV3-1; D: NA; size: many; CDR3: CASSQAYNEQFF; DNA: TGTGCCAGCAGCCAAGCTTACAATGAGCAGTTCTTC
J: TRBJ2-6; length: 14; V: TRBV5-1; D: NA; size: many; CDR3: CASSLGVGANVLTF; DNA: TGCGCCAGCAGCTTGGGGGTTGGGGCCAACGTCCTGACTTTC
J: TRBJ2-2; length: 15; V: TRBV10-3; D: NA; size: many; CDR3: CAISALGSSTGELFF; DNA: TGTGCCATCAGTGCCCTGGGCAGCTCCACCGGGGAGCTGTTTTTT
J: TRBJ2-3; length: 15; V: TRBV12-3/TRBV12-4; D: TRBD1; size: NA; CDR3: CASRYVRGLTHTQCF; DNA: TGTGCCAGCAGATATGTTAGGGGGCTGACACATACGCAGTGTTTT
J: TRBJ2-7; length: 16; V: TRBV9; D: NA; size: few; CDR3: CASSVGVGGGSYEQYF; DNA: TGTGCCAGCAGCGTAGGAGTGGGGGGAGGATCCTACGAGCAGTACTTC
J: TRBJ2-1; length: 13; V: TRBV6-1; D: NA; size: once; CDR3: CASIKPGVNEQFF; DNA: TGTGCCAGCATTAAACCCGGGGTCAATGAGCAGTTCTTC
J: TRBJ2-3; length: 16; V: TRBV5-1; D: NA; size: many; CDR3: CASSFLARGQADTQYF; DNA: TGCGCCAGCAGCTTTCTTGCTCGGGGGCAGGCAGATACGCAGTATTTT
J: TRBJ2-1; length: 12; V: TRBV20-1; D: NA; size: NA; CDR3: CSARGLANEQFF; DNA: TGCAGTGCTAGAGGGCTTGCGAATGAGCAGTTCTTC
J: TRBJ1-1; length: 13; V: TRBV9; D: NA; size: many; CDR3: CASSAWGNTEAFF; DNA: TGTGCCAGCAGCGCTTGGGGGAACACTGAAGCTTTCTTT